This entry lists 27 T cell receptor beta chains sequenced from one sample in a study of OX40 agonist ivuxolimab in advanced cancers. Library preparation employed the immunoSEQ multiplex PCR assay. Entries here come from immuneACCESS through TCRdb and include only in-frame sequences with V and J called. Some clones fail to appear in such tables; in the studies checked, an unresolved V gene covers under half of the shortfall, and the cause of the remainder is unknown. The sample table records 65,000 to 80,000 clones; about 89% of these occur just once. Approximately 0.76% of the sample is taken by the ten largest. The material sequenced was CD4+ or CD8+ T cells sorted from blood, taken in a trial of the OX40 agonist ivuxolimab. The receptors here all came from an adult with an advanced solid tumor such as melanoma, head and neck, liver or kidney cancer.

The chain uses TRBV27 and TRBJ2-3; a weak D match, TRBD2 (6 bases). V was shortened by 5 bases and J by 0 bases, with 12 bases between the two germline ends. The CDR3 length is 15 residues. Per the germline V gene, CDR1 is MNHEY and CDR2 is SMNVEV (reference sequence). The CDR3 is CASSQSSASTDTQYF. CDR3 nucleotides: TGTGCCAGCAGTCAATCTAGCGCTAGCACAGATACGCAGTATTTT.

The chain links TRBV7-9 to TRBJ2-3; 9 bases map to TRBD2. With 3 bases clipped from V and 4 bases from J, the junction kept 5 bases outside the gene matches. The CDR3 is made up of 15 amino acids. Germline-derived CDR1 and CDR2 are SEHNR and FQNEAQ (reference sequence). The CDR3 loop reads CASSLVAGEADTQYF. In DNA form, the CDR3 reads TGTGCCAGCAGCTTGGTAGCGGGAGAGGCAGATACGCAGTATTTT.

This clone was seen a single time. The DNA for the CDR3 is TGCGCCAGCAGCCCCCGGGACAGAGCCTACGAGCAGTACTTC. It encodes CASSPRDRAYEQYF. This chain uses TRBV5-1 with TRBJ2-7; 7 bases agree with TRBD1. This CDR3 has 14 residues. Per germline, CDR1 SGHRS and CDR2 YFSETQ. V shed 4 bases and J 2 bases; nucleotides not matched to a gene: 6.

The V gene is TRBV11-2, the J gene TRBJ2-5; no reliable D call. CDR1 is SGHAT, CDR2 FQNNGV, per germline. Trimming removed 4 bases from V and 0 bases from J, with 12 bases in between. The CDR3 sequence is 15 residues long. In nucleotides, the CDR3 is TGTGCCAGCAGCTACAACAACGGAAACCAAGAGACCCAGTACTTC. This encodes CASSYNNGNQETQYF.

The chain is built from TRBV29-1 and TRBJ2-3, with D hard to call. V gave up 3 bases and J gave up 0 bases, with 10 bases separating them. CDR1 and CDR2 (germline): SQVTM, ANQGSEA. This CDR3 is 14 amino acids long. The CDR3 DNA follows: TGCAGCGTTGATAAAGGGCTGAGCACAGATACGCAGTATTTT. Translated: CSVDKGLSTDTQYF.

The V and J genes are TRBV11-1 and TRBJ2-5; 7 positions agree with TRBD1. The germline gives CDR1 SGHAT, CDR2 FQDESV (reference sequence). The CDR3 extends over 14 amino acids. The junction had 6 bases not matched to a gene; V was cut back by 5 bases and J by 3 bases. CDR3 protein: CASSQDRMKETQYF. The CDR3 coding sequence is TGTGCCAGCAGCCAGGACAGGATGAAAGAGACCCAGTACTTC.

The V and J genes are TRBV27 and TRBJ1-5; TRBD1 aligns across 7 bases. The CDR3 is made up of 13 amino acids. Germline values: CDR1 MNHEY, CDR2 SMNVEV (reference sequence). J lost 4 bases, V lost 5 bases, and 2 bases had no gene match. CDR3 sequence (DNA): TGTGCCAGCAGTGTGACAGGGAATCAGCCCCAGCATTTT. Translating it yields CASSVTGNQPQHF.

The J gene is TRBJ2-7, the V gene TRBV4-2, with D possibly matching TRBD2 (7 bases). The V end lost 5 bases, the J end lost 3 bases, and 17 bases lay between the germline ends. Germline CDR1 is LGHNA and CDR2 is YNFKEQ. The CDR3 covers 15 residues. The CDR3 protein is CASSLGLGGYYEQYF. The CDR3 DNA sequence: TGTGCCAGCAGCTTAGGACTAGGGGGTTACTACGAGCAGTACTTC.

The chain is built from TRBV11-2 and TRBJ2-7; no clear D. V was cut by 5 bases and J by 2 bases, with 10 bases left in between. The CDR3 spans 13 residues. Germline V gene lookup returns CDR1 SGHAT and CDR2 FQNNGV. Here the CDR3 reads CASSPGLPYEQYF. The CDR3 bases are TGTGCCAGCAGCCCCGGGCTACCCTACGAGCAGTACTTC.

The chain carries TRBV10-3 and TRBJ1-1; D perhaps matches TRBD1 (6 bases). Looked up from germline, CDR1 is ENHRY and CDR2 is SYGVKD. V was cut by 6 bases and J by 1 base, with 9 bases left in between. The length of the CDR3 is 13 residues. The CDR3 here is CAIRPDRNTEAFF. The CDR3 coding sequence is TGTGCCATCAGACCGGACAGGAACACTGAAGCTTTCTTT.

The chain has TRBV18 and TRBJ2-5; 8 bases line up with TRBD1. The CDR3 runs to 14 residues. Per germline, CDR1 KGHSH and CDR2 LQKENI. J gave up 1 base and V 5 bases, and 3 bases lay outside the gene matches. In nucleotides, the CDR3 is TGTGCCAGCTCAGAAGGGACAGGCCAAGAGACCCAGTACTTC. Amino acids: CASSEGTGQETQYF.

V and J are TRBV7-8 and TRBJ2-1; D is possibly TRBD1 (5 bases). Germline-derived CDR1 and CDR2 are SGHVS and FQNEAQ. Trimming took off 5 bases at V and 5 bases at J, with 16 bases between the two ends. The CDR3 is 15 residues long. As DNA, the CDR3 is TGTGCCAGCAGCCAGGGAATCACTGCAAACAATGAGCAGTTCTTC. Amino acids: CASSQGITANNEQFF.

The rearrangement links TRBV4-2 to TRBJ2-1, with 9 bases that match TRBD2. The CDR3 consists of 18 residues. Trimming cost V 0 bases and J 7 bases; bases outside gene matches: 13. Per germline, CDR1 LGHNA and CDR2 YNFKEQ. Here the CDR3 reads CASSQDRFGGRAGNEQFF. CDR3 nucleotide sequence: TGTGCCAGCAGCCAAGATAGGTTTGGCGGGAGGGCCGGGAATGAGCAGTTCTTC.

V is TRBV28 and J is TRBJ2-5, with 8 bases matching TRBD1. The CDR3 length is 13 residues. J lost 5 bases, V lost 3 bases, and 2 bases had no gene match. Germline assignment: CDR1 MDHEN and CDR2 SYDVKM. CDR3 in DNA: TGTGCCAGCAGTTTGGGGGACAGGGAGACCCAGTACTTC. Amino acid sequence: CASSLGDRETQYF. The whole variable domain, filled in from reference TRBV28 and TRBJ2-5, reads DVKVTQSSRYLVKRTGEKVFLECVQDMDHENMFWYRQDPGLGLRLIYFSYDVKMKEKGDIPEGYSVSREKKERFSLILESASTNQTSMYLCASSLGDRETQYFGPGTRLLVL.

As DNA, the CDR3 is TGCAGCGTTGATTTATCGTACTCCTACAATGAGCAGTTCTTC. As protein: CSVDLSYSYNEQFF. The chain links TRBV29-1 to TRBJ2-1; D not certain. The ends were cut back, 3 bases at V and 0 bases at J, with 9 bases in the middle. The CDR3 is 14 amino acids. Germline loops: CDR1 SQVTM, CDR2 ANQGSEA.

The V gene is TRBV19, the J gene TRBJ2-3; weak D call: TRBD2 (5 bases). Germline-derived CDR1 and CDR2 are LNHDA and SQIVND (reference sequence). Trimming shortened V by 1 base and J by 7 bases, and 15 bases separated the two germline ends. The CDR3 loop spans 15 amino acids. The CDR3: CASSIAAGERNTQYF. The CDR3 nucleotides are TGTGCCAGTAGTATAGCGGCTGGGGAGAGAAATACGCAGTATTTT.

In nucleotides, the CDR3 is TGTGCCAGCAGTTCGGGAGGATATAATTCACCCCTCCACTTT. Protein product: CASSSGGYNSPLHF. This sequence joins TRBV6-5 and TRBJ1-6; no clear D. This CDR3 is built from 14 residues. The germline V gene has CDR1 MNHEY and CDR2 SVGAGI. Trimming pared 4 bases from V and 4 bases from J, leaving 8 bases between.

The V and J genes are TRBV7-9 and TRBJ2-3; D is ambiguous. The germline V gene encodes CDR1 SEHNR and CDR2 FQNEAQ (reference sequence). CDR3 size: 11 residues. Trimming stripped 1 base from V and 5 bases from J, with 1 base between. Here the CDR3 reads CASSLVDTQYF. CDR3 nucleotide sequence: TGTGCCAGCAGCTTAGTAGATACGCAGTATTTT.

The rearrangement joins TRBV5-1 to TRBJ1-3; maybe TRBD1 (5 bases). The V and J ends lost 1 base and 2 bases respectively, with 16 bases between them. The CDR3 totals 17 residues. Germline CDR1 SGHRS, CDR2 YFSETQ. The CDR3 here is CASSLNAGTNAGNTIYF. CDR3 in DNA: TGCGCCAGCAGCTTGAACGCAGGGACTAATGCTGGAAACACCATATATTTT. Using reference TRBV5-1 and TRBJ1-3 for the parts outside the CDR3, the full variable domain is KAGVTQTPRYLIKTRGQQVTLSCSPISGHRSVSWYQQTPGQGLQFLFEYFSETQRNKGNFPGRFSGRQFSNSRSEMNVSTLELGDSALYLCASSLNAGTNAGNTIYFGEGSWLTVV.

This sequence joins TRBV14 and TRBJ2-7; unclear D gene. The V gene lost 4 bases and the J gene lost 3 bases, with 7 bases spanning the gap. Per germline, CDR1 SGHDN and CDR2 FVKESK. This CDR3 comprises 12 residues. The CDR3 DNA follows: TGTGCCAGCAGCCGAGGTAGCTACGAGCAGTACTTC. Translated, it gives CASSRGSYEQYF.

This clone was seen once. The chain carries TRBV19 and TRBJ1-1; TRBD1 agrees at 10 bases. CDR3 length: 14 residues. V shed 6 bases and J 5 bases; nucleotides not matched to a gene: 6. Per germline, CDR1 LNHDA and CDR2 SQIVND (reference sequence). The CDR3: CASRRQGALTEAFF. CDR3 coding DNA: TGTGCCAGTAGGCGACAGGGGGCTTTGACTGAAGCTTTCTTT.

This chain links TRBV30 with TRBJ1-3; possible D gene TRBD1, 5 bases. Trimming took 3 bases from V and 0 from J, leaving 15 bases between them. The length of the CDR3 is 16 residues. Germline lookup yields CDR1 GTSNPN and CDR2 SVGIG (reference sequence). CDR3 coding DNA: TGTGCCTGGAGCGTTACAGGCGTTTACTCTGGAAACACCATATATTTT. Residues: CAWSVTGVYSGNTIYF.

This clone has a handful of counts. The rearrangement uses TRBV5-6 and TRBJ2-7; D is possibly TRBD1 (5 bases). V was pared by 1 base and J by 3 bases, with 14 bases between. In germline, CDR1 is SGHDT, CDR2 YYEEEE. CDR3 length: 15 amino acids. The CDR3 nucleotides read TGTGCCAGCAGCTTGCGGGCAGGGAAGGTCTACGAGCAGTACTTC. This sequence encodes CASSLRAGKVYEQYF.

The table lists this clone with a count of one. The chain is built from TRBV18 and TRBJ2-3; 7 bases are shared with TRBD2. Germline CDR1 is KGHSH and CDR2 is LQKENI. The CDR3 is 14 amino acids. Trimming removed 3 bases from V and 3 bases from J; junction bases left unmatched: 3. DNA for the CDR3: TGTGCCAGCTCACCGGGAGGGCCTACAGATACGCAGTATTTT. Its translation: CASSPGGPTDTQYF.

V usage is TRBV29-1 and J usage is TRBJ2-1; TRBD2 aligns across 9 bases. Germline CDR1 reads SQVTM; CDR2 reads ANQGSEA. This CDR3 region has 14 residues. The trim removed 3 bases at V and 8 bases at J, leaving 8 bases unmatched. The CDR3 DNA sequence: TGCAGCGTTGAGAGGACTAGCGCGGTATATGAGCAGTTCTTC. Its protein is CSVERTSAVYEQFF.

The V call is TRBV30, the J call TRBJ2-7; 7 nucleotides agree with TRBD2. Losses at the gene ends were 3 bases for V and 0 bases for J; bases not matched to a gene: 8. The CDR3 is 15 amino acids. Germline V gene sequence: CDR1 GTSNPN, CDR2 SVGIG (reference sequence). The CDR3 DNA reads as TGTGCCTGGAGGAGAACTAGCGATAGCTCCTACGAGCAGTACTTC. Protein: CAWRRTSDSSYEQYF.

The CDR3 loop is CAWQTGGGQETQYF. In DNA form, the CDR3 reads TGTGCCTGGCAAACGGGAGGCGGACAAGAGACCCAGTACTTC. The genes are TRBV30 and TRBJ2-5; 7 bases are shared with TRBD2. The CDR3 loop spans 14 amino acids. Germline assignment: CDR1 GTSNPN and CDR2 SVGIG (reference sequence). V gave up 5 bases and J gave up 2 bases; unmatched junction bases: 8. The variable domain in full, completed from reference TRBV30 and TRBJ2-5, reads SQTIHQWPATLVQPVGSPLSLECTVEGTSNPNLYWYRQAAGRGLQLLFYSVGIGQISSEVPQNLSASRPQDRQFILSSKKLLLSDSGFYLCAWQTGGGQETQYFGPGTRLLVL.